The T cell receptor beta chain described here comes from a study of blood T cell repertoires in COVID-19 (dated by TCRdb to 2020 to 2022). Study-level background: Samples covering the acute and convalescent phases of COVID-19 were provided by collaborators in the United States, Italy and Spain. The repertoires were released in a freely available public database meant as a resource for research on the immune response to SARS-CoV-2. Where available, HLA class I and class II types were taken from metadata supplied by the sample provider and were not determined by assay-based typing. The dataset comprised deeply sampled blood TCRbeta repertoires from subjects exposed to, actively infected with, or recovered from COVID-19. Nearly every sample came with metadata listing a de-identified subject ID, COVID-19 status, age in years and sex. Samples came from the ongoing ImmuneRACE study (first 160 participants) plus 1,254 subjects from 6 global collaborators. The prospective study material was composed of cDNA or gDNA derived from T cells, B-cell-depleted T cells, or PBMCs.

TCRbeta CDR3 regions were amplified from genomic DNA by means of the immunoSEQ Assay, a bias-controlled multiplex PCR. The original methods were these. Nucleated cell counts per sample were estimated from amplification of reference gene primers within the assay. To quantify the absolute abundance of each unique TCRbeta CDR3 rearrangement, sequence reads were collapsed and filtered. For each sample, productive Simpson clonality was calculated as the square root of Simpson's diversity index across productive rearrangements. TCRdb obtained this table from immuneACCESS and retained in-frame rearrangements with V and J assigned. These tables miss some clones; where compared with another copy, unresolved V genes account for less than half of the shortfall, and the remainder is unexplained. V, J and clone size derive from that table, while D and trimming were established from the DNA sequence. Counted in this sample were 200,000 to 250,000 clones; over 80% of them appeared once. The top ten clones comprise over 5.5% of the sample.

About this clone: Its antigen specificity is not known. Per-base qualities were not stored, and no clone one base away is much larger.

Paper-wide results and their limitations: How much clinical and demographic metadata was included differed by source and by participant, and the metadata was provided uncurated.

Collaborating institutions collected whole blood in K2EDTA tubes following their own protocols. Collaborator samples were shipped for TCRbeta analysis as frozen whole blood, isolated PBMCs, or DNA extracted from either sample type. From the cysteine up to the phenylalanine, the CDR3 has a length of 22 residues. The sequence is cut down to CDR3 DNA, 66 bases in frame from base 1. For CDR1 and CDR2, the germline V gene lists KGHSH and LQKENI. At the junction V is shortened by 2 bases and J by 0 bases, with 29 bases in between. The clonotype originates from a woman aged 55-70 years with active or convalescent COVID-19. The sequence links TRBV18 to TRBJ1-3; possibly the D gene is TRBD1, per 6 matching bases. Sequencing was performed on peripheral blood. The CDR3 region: CASSPEGAGARRGRASGNTIYF. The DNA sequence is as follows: TGTGCCAGCTCACCAGAGGGTGCGGGGGCGAGGAGGGGAAGGGCCTCTGGAAACACCATATATTTT.